Described below is a single T cell receptor beta chain sequence and its context. This specimen belongs to a study of cytomegalovirus exposure and HLA in healthy donors. The J segment lost 6 bases and the V segment lost 5 bases, leaving 9 bases of the junction unmatched. Germline V CDR1 and CDR2: SQVTM, ANQGSEA. This CDR3 is built from 13 residues. Researchers ran the PCR with 60 Vbeta and 13 Jbeta primers. Assay: immunoSEQ multiplex PCR; the TCRdb copy retains only in-frame clones and omits some. Of about 170,000 clones in the sample, around 80% were seen once. This rearrangement joins TRBV29-1 to TRBJ1-1; the match to TRBD1 covers 7 bases. The receptor was derived from a woman in her 50s in good health and CMV-seropositive. The sample was PBMCs. As DNA, the CDR3 is TGCAGCGTTAAAGGGCAGGGGGAGGCTGAAGCTTTCTTT. As protein: CSVKGQGEAEAFF.